This TCR beta chain was recovered during a study of glioma-infiltrating T cells after dendritic cell vaccination (dated by TCRdb to 2016 to 2017). Some background on the complete study: The cohort comprised 15 or so glioblastoma patients from Phase I and II dendritic cell vaccination trials, 9 newly diagnosed and 6 with recurrent disease. Patients received autologous tumor lysate-pulsed dendritic cell vaccination between about 2002 and 2012. To make the vaccine, monocyte-derived dendritic cells were cultured for seven days with IL-4 and GM-CSF and then pulsed overnight with autologous tumor lysate. Each patient got three intradermal injections of the dendritic cell vaccine, spaced at biweekly intervals, in the arm below the axilla. In glioblastoma patients vaccinated with dendritic cells, deep sequencing of TCR beta CDR3 regions served to measure the amount of tumor-infiltrating lymphocytes and to compare repertoires between tumor and blood. Survival after dendritic cell vaccination was correlated with TCR sequencing metrics, such as TIL content and the overlap between tumor and blood repertoires.

As concerns this clone: There is no known antigen for this receptor. Base qualities were left out, and no much larger clone turns up one base away.

The meaning of the sample's time point label: after dendritic cell vaccination, including at tumor progression/relapse. Patients were selected for having adequate residual fresh-frozen tumor tissue and more than two years of available survival data. Molecular status otherwise varied across the glioblastoma patients, but none of them carried an isocitrate dehydrogenase mutation. PBMC collection took place before vaccination, two weeks after the third vaccination, and at tumor progression if progression occurred. Genomic DNA was extracted with the Qiagen DNeasy Blood extraction Kit. Using the immunoSEQ assay, TCRB CDR3 regions were amplified from roughly 2.1 micrograms of genomic DNA, or from all available DNA when less than that was on hand. The multiplex PCR relied on 60 forward primers for TCR V beta segments and 13 reverse primers for J beta segments. To estimate reads per starting template, synthetic control templates were spiked into each sample at limiting dilution. Sequencing produced 87 bp reads on the Illumina HiSeq System. The original pipeline was this. PCR and sequencing errors were removed by a nearest neighbor algorithm that merged closely related sequences. TCR overlap was measured as the percentage of unique tumor TCR beta sequences also present in the same patient's peripheral blood. The clones in this table, taken by TCRdb from immuneACCESS, are in-frame only. Not every clone is retained; where verified, under half of the shortfall comes from an unresolved V gene, and the cause of the rest is unknown. V, J and clone size derive from that table, while D and trimming were established from the DNA sequence. This sample is represented by over 75,000 clones; 75% to 90% of them were singletons. The top ten clones comprise over 2% of the sample.

General conclusions and limits of the study: TCR clonality showed no direct relationship with survival, which suggests that a diverse polyclonal response may matter. The three-group TCR overlap response model was described as speculative and requiring prospective validation. The cohort was small and heterogeneous, and full blood and tumor sets were available for few patients, with initial-recurrent tumor pairs available for even fewer patients. After dendritic cell vaccination, a higher estimated pretreatment TIL content predicted longer time to progression and longer overall survival.

CDR1 and CDR2 were assigned from the germline V gene as MDHEN and SYDVKM. V is cut by 10 bases and J by 7 bases, and the space between the germline ends is 17 bases. Counted from cysteine to phenylalanine, this CDR3 has 13 amino acids. Only the CDR3 part of the read is kept: 39 bases, read in frame from the first base. Recombination linked TRBV28 to TRBJ1-5; tentative D gene TRBD1, with 5 bases matching. The sequenced sample was blood, obtained after dendritic cell vaccination. This TCR was sampled from a human donor with glioblastoma. The DNA reads TGTGCCACCAGGGAGGGATATGGACAGCCCCAGCATTTT. Protein translation: CATREGYGQPQHF.